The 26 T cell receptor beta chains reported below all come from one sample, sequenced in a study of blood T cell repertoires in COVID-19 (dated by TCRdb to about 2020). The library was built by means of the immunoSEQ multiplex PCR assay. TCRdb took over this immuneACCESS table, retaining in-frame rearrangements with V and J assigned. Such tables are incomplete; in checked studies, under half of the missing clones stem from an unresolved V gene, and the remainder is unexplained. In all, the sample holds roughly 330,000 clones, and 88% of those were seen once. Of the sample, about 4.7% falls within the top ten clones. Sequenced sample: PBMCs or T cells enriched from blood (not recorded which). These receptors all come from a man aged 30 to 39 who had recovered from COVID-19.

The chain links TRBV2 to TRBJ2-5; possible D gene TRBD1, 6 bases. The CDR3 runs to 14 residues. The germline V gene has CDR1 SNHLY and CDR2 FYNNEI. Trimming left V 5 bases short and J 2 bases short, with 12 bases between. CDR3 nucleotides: TGTGCCAGCAGTCAAAACAGGGAACAAGAGACCCAGTACTTC. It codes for CASSQNREQETQYF.

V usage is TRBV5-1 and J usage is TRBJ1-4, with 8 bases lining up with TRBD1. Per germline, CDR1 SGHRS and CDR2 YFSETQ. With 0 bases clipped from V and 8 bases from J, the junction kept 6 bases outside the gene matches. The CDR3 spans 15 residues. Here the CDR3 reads CASSLVVQGDEKLFF. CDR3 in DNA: TGCGCCAGCAGCTTGGTAGTACAGGGGGACGAAAAACTGTTTTTT. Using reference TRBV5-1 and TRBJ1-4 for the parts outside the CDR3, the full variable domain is KAGVTQTPRYLIKTRGQQVTLSCSPISGHRSVSWYQQTPGQGLQFLFEYFSETQRNKGNFPGRFSGRQFSNSRSEMNVSTLELGDSALYLCASSLVVQGDEKLFFGSGTQLSVL.

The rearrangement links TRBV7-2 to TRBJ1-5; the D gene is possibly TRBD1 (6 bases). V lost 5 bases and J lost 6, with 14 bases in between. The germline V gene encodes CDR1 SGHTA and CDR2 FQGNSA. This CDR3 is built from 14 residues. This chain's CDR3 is CASSGRGKGQPQHF. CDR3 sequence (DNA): TGTGCCAGCAGCGGCAGGGGAAAAGGTCAGCCCCAGCATTTT.

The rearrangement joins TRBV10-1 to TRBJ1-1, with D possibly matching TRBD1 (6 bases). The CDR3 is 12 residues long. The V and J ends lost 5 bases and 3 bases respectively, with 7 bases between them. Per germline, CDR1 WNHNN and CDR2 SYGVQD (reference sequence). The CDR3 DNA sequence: TGCGCCAGCAGTCAGGGGTACACTGAAGCTTTCTTT. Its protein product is CASSQGYTEAFF.

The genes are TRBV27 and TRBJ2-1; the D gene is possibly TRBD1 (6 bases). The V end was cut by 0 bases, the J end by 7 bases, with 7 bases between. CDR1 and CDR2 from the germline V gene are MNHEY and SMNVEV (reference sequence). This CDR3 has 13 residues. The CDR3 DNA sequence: TGTGCCAGCAGTTTATCCCAGGGGAATGAGCAGTTCTTC. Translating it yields CASSLSQGNEQFF.

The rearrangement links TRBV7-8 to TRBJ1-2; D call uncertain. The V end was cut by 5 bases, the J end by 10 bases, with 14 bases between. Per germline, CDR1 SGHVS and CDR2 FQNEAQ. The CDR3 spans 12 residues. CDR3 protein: CASSDSVPFYTF. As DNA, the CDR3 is TGTGCCAGCAGCGATTCGGTCCCCTTCTACACCTTC.

For the CDR3, the DNA is TGTGCCAGCAGCGGGGGGACAGAAACCTACGACGAGCAGTACTTC. It specifies CASSGGTETYDEQYF. The chain uses TRBV9 and TRBJ2-7, with TRBD1 matching 7 bases. Trimming cost V 3 bases and J 5 bases; bases outside gene matches: 11. This CDR3 spans 15 amino acids. Germline CDR1 SGDLS, CDR2 YYNGEE.

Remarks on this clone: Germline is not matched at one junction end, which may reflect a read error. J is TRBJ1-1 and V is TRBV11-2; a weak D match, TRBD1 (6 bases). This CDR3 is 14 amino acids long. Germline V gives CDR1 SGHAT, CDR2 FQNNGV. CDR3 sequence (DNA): TGTGCCAGCAACTTAGGGGGATACAGGACTGAAGCTTTCTTT. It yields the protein CASNLGGYRTEAFF.

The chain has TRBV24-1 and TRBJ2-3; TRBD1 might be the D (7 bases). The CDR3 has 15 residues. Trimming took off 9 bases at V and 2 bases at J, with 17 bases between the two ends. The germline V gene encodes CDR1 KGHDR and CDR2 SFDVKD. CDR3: CATQGDSHLTDTQYF. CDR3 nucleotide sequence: TGTGCCACCCAGGGGGACTCTCACCTCACAGATACGCAGTATTTT.

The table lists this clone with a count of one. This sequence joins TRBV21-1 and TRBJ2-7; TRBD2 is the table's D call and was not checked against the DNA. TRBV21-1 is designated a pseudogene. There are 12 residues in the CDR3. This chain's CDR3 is CASNAVSYEQYF. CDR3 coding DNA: TGTGCCAGCAACGCGGTGAGCTACGAGCAGTACTTC.

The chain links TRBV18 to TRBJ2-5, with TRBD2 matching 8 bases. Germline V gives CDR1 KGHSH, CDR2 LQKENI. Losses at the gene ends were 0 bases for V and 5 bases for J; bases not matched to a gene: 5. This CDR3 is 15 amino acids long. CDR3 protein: CASSPPSGGGETQYF. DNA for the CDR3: TGTGCCAGCTCACCACCCAGCGGGGGTGGGGAGACCCAGTACTTC.

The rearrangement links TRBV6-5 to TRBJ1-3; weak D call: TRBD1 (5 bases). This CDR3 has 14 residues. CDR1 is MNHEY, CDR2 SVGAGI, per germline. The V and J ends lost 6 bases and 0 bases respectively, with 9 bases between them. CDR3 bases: TGTGCCAGCAGAGGGGCTCTCTCTGGAAACACCATATATTTT. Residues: CASRGALSGNTIYF.

The CDR3 reads CASSLGGGALNQPQHF. The CDR3 DNA sequence: TGTGCCAGCAGCCTCGGGGGAGGGGCCCTTAATCAGCCCCAGCATTTT. The chain couples TRBV3-1 (or the pseudogene TRBV3-2) to TRBJ1-5; tentatively, D is TRBD1 (5 bases). V lost 4 bases and J lost 4, with 17 bases in between. CDR1 LGHDT and CDR2 YNNKEL come from the germline V gene (reference sequence). This CDR3 is built from 16 residues.

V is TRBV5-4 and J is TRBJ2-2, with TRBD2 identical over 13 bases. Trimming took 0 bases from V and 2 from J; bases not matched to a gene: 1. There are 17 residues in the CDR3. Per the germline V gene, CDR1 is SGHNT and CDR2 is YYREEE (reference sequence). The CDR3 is CASSLGLAGGNTGELFF. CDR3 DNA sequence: TGTGCCAGCAGCTTGGGACTAGCGGGGGGCAACACCGGGGAGCTGTTTTTT.

This chain's CDR3 is CASSFQGQGLNTEAFF. The CDR3 nucleotides are TGCGCCAGCAGCTTCCAAGGACAGGGCTTGAACACTGAAGCTTTCTTT. This rearrangement joins TRBV5-1 to TRBJ1-1, with TRBD1 matching over 8 bases. The CDR3 length is 16 residues. V was clipped by 2 bases and J by 0 bases; unmatched bases: 6. Per germline, CDR1 SGHRS and CDR2 YFSETQ.

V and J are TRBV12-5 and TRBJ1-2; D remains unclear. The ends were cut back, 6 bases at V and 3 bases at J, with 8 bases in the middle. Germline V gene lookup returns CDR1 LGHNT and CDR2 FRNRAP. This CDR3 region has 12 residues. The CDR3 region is CASGAEDYGYTF. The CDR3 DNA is TGTGCTAGTGGGGCAGAAGACTATGGCTACACCTTC.

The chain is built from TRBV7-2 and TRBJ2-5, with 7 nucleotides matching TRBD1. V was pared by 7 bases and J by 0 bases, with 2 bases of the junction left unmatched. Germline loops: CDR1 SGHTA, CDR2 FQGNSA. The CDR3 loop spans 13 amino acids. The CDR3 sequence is CASKDRNQETQYF. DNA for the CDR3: TGTGCCAGCAAGGACAGGAACCAAGAGACCCAGTACTTC.

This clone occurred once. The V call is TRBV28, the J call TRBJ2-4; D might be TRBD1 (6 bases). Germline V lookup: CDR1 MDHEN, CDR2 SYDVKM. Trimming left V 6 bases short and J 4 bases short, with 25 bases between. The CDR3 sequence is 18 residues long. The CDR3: CASRSPLGQGKGKNIQYF. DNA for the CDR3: TGTGCCAGCAGATCCCCTCTGGGGCAGGGGAAGGGGAAAAACATTCAGTACTTC.

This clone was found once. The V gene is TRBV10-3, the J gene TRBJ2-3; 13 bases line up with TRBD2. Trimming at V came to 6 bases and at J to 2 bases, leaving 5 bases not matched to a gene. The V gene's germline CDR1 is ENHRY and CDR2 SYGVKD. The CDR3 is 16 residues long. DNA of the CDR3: TGTGCCATCAGCATACTAGCGGGGGGGCTCACAGATACGCAGTATTTT. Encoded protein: CAISILAGGLTDTQYF.

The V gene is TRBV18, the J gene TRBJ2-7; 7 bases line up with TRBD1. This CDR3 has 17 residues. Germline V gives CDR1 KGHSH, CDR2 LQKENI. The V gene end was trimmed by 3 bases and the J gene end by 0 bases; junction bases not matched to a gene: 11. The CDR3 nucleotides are TGTGCCAGCTCACCCCGAGGGGGCTCCCGCTACTCCTACGAGCAGTACTTC. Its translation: CASSPRGGSRYSYEQYF.

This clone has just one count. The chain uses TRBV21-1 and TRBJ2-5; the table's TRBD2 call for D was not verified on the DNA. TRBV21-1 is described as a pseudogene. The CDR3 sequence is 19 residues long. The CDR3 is CASSKSRCLAGLGQETQYF. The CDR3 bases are TGTGCCAGCAGCAAATCCAGGTGCCTAGCGGGGTTAGGCCAAGAGACCCAGTACTTC.

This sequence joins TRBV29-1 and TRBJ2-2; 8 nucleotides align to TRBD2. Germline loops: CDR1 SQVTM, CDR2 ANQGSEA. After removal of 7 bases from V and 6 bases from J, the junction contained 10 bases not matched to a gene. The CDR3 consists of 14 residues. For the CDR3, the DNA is TGCAGCGCCCGGGGGGGTAGTTTTTCCGGGGAGCTGTTTTTT. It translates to CSARGGSFSGELFF.

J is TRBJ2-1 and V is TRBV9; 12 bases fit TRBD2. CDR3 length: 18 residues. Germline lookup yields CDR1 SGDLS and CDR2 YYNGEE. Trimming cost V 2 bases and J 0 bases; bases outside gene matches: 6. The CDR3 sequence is CASSVMTSGGHSYNEQFF. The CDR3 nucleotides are TGTGCCAGCAGCGTGATGACTAGCGGGGGCCACTCCTACAATGAGCAGTTCTTC.

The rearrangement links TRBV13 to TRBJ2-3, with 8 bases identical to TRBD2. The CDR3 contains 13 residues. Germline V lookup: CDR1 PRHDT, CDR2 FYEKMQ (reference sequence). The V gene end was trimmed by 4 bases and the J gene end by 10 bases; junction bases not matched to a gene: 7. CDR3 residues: CASSSRGGKSQYF. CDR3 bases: TGTGCCAGCAGCTCCCGCGGGGGGAAGTCGCAGTATTTT.

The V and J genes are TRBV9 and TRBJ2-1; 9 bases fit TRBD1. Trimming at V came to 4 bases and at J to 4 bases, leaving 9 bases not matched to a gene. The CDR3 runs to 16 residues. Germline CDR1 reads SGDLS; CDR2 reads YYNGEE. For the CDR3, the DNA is TGTGCCAGCAGCCCTCAGGGGACAGGGCAATACAATGAGCAGTTCTTC. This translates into CASSPQGTGQYNEQFF.

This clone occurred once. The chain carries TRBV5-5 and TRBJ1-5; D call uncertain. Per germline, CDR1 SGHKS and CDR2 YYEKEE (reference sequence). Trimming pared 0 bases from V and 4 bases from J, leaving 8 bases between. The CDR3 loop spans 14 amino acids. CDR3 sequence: CASSLAGVNQPQHF. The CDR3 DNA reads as TGTGCCAGCAGCTTGGCCGGGGTTAATCAGCCCCAGCATTTT.